Sequencing of this T cell receptor beta chain was carried out in a study of beta chain features in type 1 diabetes. Regarding the study as a whole: TCRB CDR3s from Type 1 diabetes patients were moderately but significantly shorter in all four CD4+ subsets.

This clone was detected ten times or more. Its cognate antigen is unknown. V was cut by 5 bases and J by 1 base, with 9 bases left in between. From germline, CDR1 is LNHDA and CDR2 SQIVND (reference sequence). The CDR3 contains 14 residues. Expressed TCRB transcripts were sequenced because the entire RNA isolate underwent reverse transcription. Sequencing used immunoSEQ multiplex PCR; TCRdb keeps in-frame clones, though not all of them. The sample comprises over 300,000 clones, approximately 9.7% of which are singletons, and more than 0.8% rests with the top ten. This clonotype was sampled from a man in his thirties or forties with type 1 diabetes. This chain joins TRBV19 and TRBJ2-1; a possible D gene is TRBD1 (6 bases). Sequencing was done on a sample of central memory CD4+ T cells from blood. The CDR3 sequence is CASSSQGSYNEQFF. Written as DNA, the CDR3 is TGTGCCAGTAGTTCACAGGGATCCTACAATGAGCAGTTCTTC.